The 26 T cell receptor beta chains presented below share a single source sample, sequenced in a study of cytomegalovirus exposure and HLA in healthy donors. With 60 Vbeta and 13 Jbeta primers, the PCR was carried out. Data came from immunoSEQ multiplex PCR; TCRdb stores just in-frame clones and leaves some out. The sample lists approximately 90,000 clones; about 80% were seen once. The sequencing sample was made of PBMCs. All receptors derive from a male donor in good health and CMV-seronegative.

This chain links TRBV4-3 with TRBJ2-7; maybe TRBD1 (5 bases). This CDR3 has 17 residues. V lost 6 bases to trimming and J lost 0 bases, with 21 bases between them. The V gene's germline CDR1 is LGHNA and CDR2 YSLEER. The CDR3 loop reads CASSHQTLRGNSYEQYF. The CDR3 nucleotides are TGCGCCAGCAGTCACCAAACCTTAAGGGGCAACTCCTACGAGCAGTACTTC.

This chain connects TRBV28 to TRBJ1-1; 8 positions match TRBD1. After removal of 2 bases from V and 10 bases from J, the junction contained 3 bases not matched to a gene. Germline V lookup: CDR1 MDHEN, CDR2 SYDVKM. This CDR3 is 12 amino acids long. CDR3 in amino acids: CASSLPGGRAFF. CDR3 coding DNA: TGTGCCAGCAGTTTACCAGGGGGCAGAGCTTTCTTT. Looking up the rest from reference TRBV28 and TRBJ1-1 gives the full variable domain: DVKVTQSSRYLVKRTGEKVFLECVQDMDHENMFWYRQDPGLGLRLIYFSYDVKMKEKGDIPEGYSVSREKKERFSLILESASTNQTSMYLCASSLPGGRAFFGQGTRLTVV.

In its sample, this clone was seen once. The chain recombines TRBV11-2 with TRBJ1-2; D perhaps matches TRBD1 (5 bases). The CDR3 loop spans 12 amino acids. V was cut by 1 base and J by 8 bases, with 8 bases left in between. The germline CDR1 and CDR2 sequences are SGHAT and FQNNGV. The CDR3: CASSLVGEGYTF. CDR3 bases: TGTGCCAGCAGCTTAGTAGGGGAAGGCTACACCTTC.

V is TRBV11-3 and J is TRBJ2-2; D might be TRBD2 (5 bases). Trimming left V 0 bases short and J 9 bases short, with 11 bases between. Germline CDR1 is SGHNT and CDR2 is YENEEA. This CDR3 region has 14 residues. The CDR3 DNA is TGTGCCAGCAGCTTAGAGTCCAGCGGTCGGGAGCTGTTTTTT. Protein product: CASSLESSGRELFF.

A few counts support this clone. This rearrangement joins TRBV7-3 to TRBJ1-6, with TRBD1 as a possible D gene (5 bases). CDR1 and CDR2 from the germline V gene are SGHTA and FQGTGA. With 0 bases removed from V and 3 bases from J, the gap between germline ends came to 6 bases. This CDR3 comprises 15 residues. The CDR3 bases are TGTGCCAGCAGCTTAACAGACAGCTATAATTCACCCCTCCACTTT. Residues: CASSLTDSYNSPLHF.

The chain joins TRBV2 to TRBJ2-2; D ambiguous. V dropped 2 bases and J dropped 0 bases, with 7 bases sitting between them. The CDR3 spans 15 residues. Per germline, CDR1 SNHLY and CDR2 FYNNEI. For the CDR3, the DNA is TGTGCCAGCAGTGAAAGCGCCACGAACACCGGGGAGCTGTTTTTT. As protein: CASSESATNTGELFF.

The chain uses TRBV10-1 and TRBJ2-1, with D possibly matching TRBD2 (6 bases). CDR1 and CDR2 (germline): WNHNN, SYGVQD (reference sequence). V was pared by 0 bases and J by 9 bases, with 18 bases between. The CDR3 is made up of 16 amino acids. The CDR3 sequence is CASSESGGGTWGEQFF. The CDR3 DNA follows: TGCGCCAGCAGTGAGTCAGGCGGAGGGACTTGGGGTGAGCAGTTCTTC.

J is TRBJ1-1 and V is TRBV4-1, with 8 bases aligning to TRBD1. CDR1 MGHRA and CDR2 YSYEKL come from the germline V gene. V lost 4 bases and J lost 1; bases outside the gene matches: 5. This CDR3 contains 15 residues. The CDR3 nucleotides are TGCGCCAGCAGCCCGACAGGGGAAAGGAACACTGAAGCTTTCTTT. This translates into CASSPTGERNTEAFF.

The chain recombines TRBV6-5 with TRBJ1-4, with 8 bases matching TRBD1. CDR3 length equals 13 residues. Germline V gives CDR1 MNHEY, CDR2 SVGAGI. With V trimmed by 7 bases and J by 8 bases, 6 bases remained unmatched. The CDR3 reads CASTSGGREKLFF. CDR3 sequence (DNA): TGTGCCAGCACCTCAGGGGGCCGGGAAAAACTGTTTTTT.

V and J are TRBV6-1 and TRBJ2-7, with D possibly matching TRBD2 (5 bases). Germline-derived CDR1 and CDR2 are MNHNS and SASEGT. V was pared by 6 bases and J by 2 bases, with 17 bases between. The CDR3 is made up of 15 amino acids. The CDR3 region is CASSERADFTYEQYF. CDR3 sequence (DNA): TGTGCCAGCAGCGAGAGGGCAGATTTTACCTACGAGCAGTACTTC.

This clone was counted only a few times. The rearrangement links TRBV19 to TRBJ1-5, with a possible D match to TRBD1 (5 bases). Per germline, CDR1 LNHDA and CDR2 SQIVND (reference sequence). This CDR3 contains 15 residues. Between the trimmed V and J ends, which lost 6 bases and 5 bases, there was a span of 17 bases. The CDR3 is CASRVQGNRDQPQHF. The DNA of the CDR3 is TGTGCCAGTAGGGTCCAGGGTAATAGGGATCAGCCCCAGCATTTT.

To note about this clone: Its ends do not fully match the called genes, so a read error is possible. Other DNA variants within this sample encode the same CDR3. The chain combines TRBV5-1 with TRBJ1-1; D gene unclear. This CDR3 has 14 amino acids. The germline CDR1 and CDR2 sequences are SGHRS and YFSETQ. CDR3 bases: TGCGCCAGTAGCTTGGAGGTGTCGGGCACTGAAGCTTTCTTT. This sequence encodes CASSLEVSGTEAFF.

V is TRBV30 and J is TRBJ1-2; 7 bases match TRBD1. Germline V gene sequence: CDR1 GTSNPN, CDR2 SVGIG (reference sequence). The CDR3 consists of 14 residues. Unmatched junction bases numbered 11, after V lost 4 bases and J lost 6 bases. CDR3 sequence reads: CAWIRGGRPNGYTF. Written as DNA, the CDR3 is TGTGCCTGGATTCGAGGGGGCAGGCCTAATGGCTACACCTTC.

The chain has TRBV29-1 and TRBJ2-3; TRBD1 might be the D (6 bases). This CDR3 region has 13 residues. Germline CDR1 is SQVTM and CDR2 is ANQGSEA. V was cut by 5 bases and J by 1 base, with 10 bases left in between. Here the CDR3 reads CSVRTVGTDTQYF. The CDR3 DNA reads TGCAGCGTTCGGACAGTTGGCACAGATACGCAGTATTTT.

The chain carries TRBV15 and TRBJ2-7; 7 bases map to TRBD1. CDR3 length: 15 amino acids. V was pared by 3 bases and J by 0 bases, with 5 bases of the junction left unmatched. The V gene's germline CDR1 is LNHNV and CDR2 YYDKDF (reference sequence). Here the CDR3 DNA reads TGTGCCACCAGCAGGCTTAGGGACAGCTCCTACGAGCAGTACTTC. This sequence encodes CATSRLRDSSYEQYF.

This chain links TRBV7-6 with TRBJ2-2, with D perhaps matching TRBD1 (6 bases). Germline V gene lookup returns CDR1 SGHVS and CDR2 FNYEAQ. V lost 5 bases to trimming and J lost 3 bases, with 19 bases between them. CDR3 length equals 17 residues. The CDR3 DNA sequence: TGTGCCAGCAGCGACACTTTTGGGGGCTCAGACACCGGGGAGCTGTTTTTT. Translating gives CASSDTFGGSDTGELFF.

The rearrangement links TRBV4-3 to TRBJ2-2, with TRBD1 matching 8 bases. The CDR3 is made up of 15 amino acids. Germline V lookup: CDR1 LGHNA, CDR2 YSLEER. V dropped 9 bases and J dropped 4; count of bases not matched to a gene: 10. CDR3 in amino acids: CASSRDRSSTGELFF. The CDR3 DNA follows: TGCGCCAGTTCGAGGGACAGGTCCTCCACCGGGGAGCTGTTTTTT.

In this sample, this clone turned up once. The rearrangement links TRBV11-2 to TRBJ2-5; 8 positions agree with TRBD2. Germline CDR1 SGHAT, CDR2 FQNNGV. The CDR3 has 15 amino acids. The V gene end was trimmed by 1 base and the J gene end by 4 bases; junction bases not matched to a gene: 5. The CDR3 protein is CASSLGWAGGETQYF. The CDR3 DNA reads as TGTGCCAGCAGCTTAGGATGGGCGGGGGGAGAGACCCAGTACTTC.

The table lists this clone with a few counts. Other DNA sequences in the sample encode the same CDR3. V gene TRBV13 combines with J gene TRBJ2-1, with 8 bases fitting TRBD2. This CDR3 spans 14 amino acids. V lost 5 bases, J lost 0 bases, and 0 bases stayed unmatched. Germline values: CDR1 PRHDT, CDR2 FYEKMQ (reference sequence). The CDR3 DNA sequence: TGTGCCAGCAGCCTAGCGGGCTCCTACAATGAGCAGTTCTTC. Amino acids: CASSLAGSYNEQFF.

This rearrangement joins TRBV7-9 to TRBJ1-6; a weak D match, TRBD1 (6 bases). Trimming took off 6 bases at V and 7 bases at J, with 13 bases between the two ends. Germline CDR1 is SEHNR and CDR2 is FQNEAQ (reference sequence). The CDR3 runs 14 residues. The DNA of the CDR3 is TGTGCCAGCAGTGGAACAGGGTGGAATTCACCCCTCCACTTT. It translates to CASSGTGWNSPLHF.

The chain couples TRBV5-4 to TRBJ2-1; D possibly corresponds to TRBD2 (5 bases). This CDR3 has 13 amino acids. In germline, CDR1 is SGHNT, CDR2 YYREEE (reference sequence). The ends were cut back, 3 bases at V and 7 bases at J, with 11 bases in the middle. CDR3 in amino acids: CASSSQEGNEQFF. The CDR3 coding sequence is TGTGCCAGCAGCTCTCAAGAGGGAAATGAGCAGTTCTTC. The variable domain in full, completed from reference TRBV5-4 and TRBJ2-1, reads ETGVTQSPTHLIKTRGQQVTLRCSSQSGHNTVSWYQQALGQGPQFIFQYYREEENGRGNFPPRFSGLQFPNYSSELNVNALELDDSALYLCASSSQEGNEQFFGPGTRLTVL.

V usage is TRBV5-1 and J usage is TRBJ1-6, with D possibly TRBD1 on 5 matching bases. The V gene lost 4 bases and the J gene lost 5 bases, with 13 bases spanning the gap. Germline V gives CDR1 SGHRS, CDR2 YFSETQ. The CDR3 is made up of 15 amino acids. The CDR3 nucleotides read TGCGCCAGCAGCCAAATGGGGGGGGATAATTCACCCCTCCACTTT. Translation gives CASSQMGGDNSPLHF.

V and J are TRBV9 and TRBJ1-2; D gene unclear. Germline assignment: CDR1 SGDLS and CDR2 YYNGEE. The CDR3 has 14 residues. Trimming stripped 1 base from V and 1 base from J, with 8 bases between. The CDR3 loop reads CASSVREGNYGYTF. CDR3 DNA sequence: TGTGCCAGCAGCGTAAGAGAGGGTAACTATGGCTACACCTTC.

A few counts support this clone. This chain connects TRBV7-2 to TRBJ2-3, with D possibly matching TRBD2 (5 bases). V lost 2 bases and J lost 8, with 14 bases in between. CDR3 size: 14 residues. Germline CDR1 SGHTA, CDR2 FQGNSA. Here the CDR3 reads CASSLKGQEGTQYF. DNA for the CDR3: TGTGCCAGCAGCTTAAAAGGGCAAGAGGGTACGCAGTATTTT.

The chain links TRBV29-1 to TRBJ1-2; D ambiguous. The CDR3 consists of 12 residues. V was pared by 4 bases and J by 2 bases, with 8 bases between. Per germline, CDR1 SQVTM and CDR2 ANQGSEA. As DNA, the CDR3 is TGCAGCGTTGGTGAGAGCAACTATGGCTACACCTTC. Protein: CSVGESNYGYTF.

The V gene is TRBV19, the J gene TRBJ2-5; 8 bases agree with TRBD2. The better agreement between TRBJ2-7 and the DNA end casts doubt on the J call. The CDR3 spans 14 residues. CDR1 LNHDA and CDR2 SQIVND come from the germline V gene (reference sequence). CDR3: CASKREYLSYEQYF. CDR3 coding DNA: TGTGCCAGTAAGCGGGAGTACCTCTCCTACGAGCAGTACTTC.